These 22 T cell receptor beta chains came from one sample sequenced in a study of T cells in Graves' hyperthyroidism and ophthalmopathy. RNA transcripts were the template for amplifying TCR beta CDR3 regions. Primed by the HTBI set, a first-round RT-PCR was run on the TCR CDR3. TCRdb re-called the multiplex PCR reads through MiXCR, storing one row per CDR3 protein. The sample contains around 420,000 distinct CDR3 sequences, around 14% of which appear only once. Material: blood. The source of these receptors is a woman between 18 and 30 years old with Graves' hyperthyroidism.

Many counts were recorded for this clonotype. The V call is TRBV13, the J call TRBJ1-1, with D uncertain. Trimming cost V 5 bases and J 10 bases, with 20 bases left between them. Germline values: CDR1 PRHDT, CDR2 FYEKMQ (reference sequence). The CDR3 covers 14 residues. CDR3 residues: CASSDTRFGLRAFF. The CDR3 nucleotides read TGTGCCAGCAGCGATACACGGTTCGGGCTTAGAGCTTTCTTT.

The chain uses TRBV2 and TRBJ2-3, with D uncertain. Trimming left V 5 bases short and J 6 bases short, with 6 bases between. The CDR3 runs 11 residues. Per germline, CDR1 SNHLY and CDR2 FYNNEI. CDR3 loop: CASSISDTQYF. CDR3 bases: TGTGCCAGCAGTATCTCCGATACGCAGTATTTT. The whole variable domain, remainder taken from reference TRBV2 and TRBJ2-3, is EPEVTQTPSHQVTQMGQEVILRCVPISNHLYFYWYRQILGQKVEFLVSFYNNEISEKSEIFDDQFSVERPDGSNFTLKIRSTKLEDSAMYFCASSISDTQYFGPGTRLTVL.

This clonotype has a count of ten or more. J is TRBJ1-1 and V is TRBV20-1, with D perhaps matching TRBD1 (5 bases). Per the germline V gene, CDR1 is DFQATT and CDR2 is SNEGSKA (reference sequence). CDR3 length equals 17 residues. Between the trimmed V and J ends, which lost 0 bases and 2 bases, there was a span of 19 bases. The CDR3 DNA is TGCAGTGCTAGAGATTGGAATCGGGGACGGAGAAACACTGAAGCTTTCTTT. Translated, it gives CSARDWNRGRRNTEAFF.

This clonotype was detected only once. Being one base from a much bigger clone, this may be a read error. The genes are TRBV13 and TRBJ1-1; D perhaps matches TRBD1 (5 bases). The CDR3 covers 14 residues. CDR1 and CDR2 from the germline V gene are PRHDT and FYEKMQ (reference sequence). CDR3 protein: CASSLGHPNTEALF. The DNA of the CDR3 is TGTGCCAGCAGCTTGGGGCACCCGAACACTGAAGCTCTCTTT.

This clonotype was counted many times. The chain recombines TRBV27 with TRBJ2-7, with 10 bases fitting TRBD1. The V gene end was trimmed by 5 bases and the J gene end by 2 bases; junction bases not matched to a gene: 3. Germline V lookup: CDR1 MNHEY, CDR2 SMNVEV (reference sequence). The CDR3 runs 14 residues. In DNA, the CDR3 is TGTGCCAGCAGTGTAGACAGGGGGCCCTACGAGCAGTACTTC. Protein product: CASSVDRGPYEQYF.

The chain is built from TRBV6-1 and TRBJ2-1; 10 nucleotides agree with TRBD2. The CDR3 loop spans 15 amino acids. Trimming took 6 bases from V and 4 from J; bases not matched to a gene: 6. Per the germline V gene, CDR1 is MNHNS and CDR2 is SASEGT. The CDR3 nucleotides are TGTGCCAGCAGACGAAGCGGGAGGGCTTACAATGAGCAGTTCTTC. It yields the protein CASRRSGRAYNEQFF.

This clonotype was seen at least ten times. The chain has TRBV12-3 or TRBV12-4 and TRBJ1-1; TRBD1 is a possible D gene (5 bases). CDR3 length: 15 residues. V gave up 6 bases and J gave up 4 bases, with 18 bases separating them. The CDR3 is CASRSYTVGTTEAFF. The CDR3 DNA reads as TGTGCCAGCAGATCCTATACCGTGGGGACCACTGAAGCTTTCTTT.

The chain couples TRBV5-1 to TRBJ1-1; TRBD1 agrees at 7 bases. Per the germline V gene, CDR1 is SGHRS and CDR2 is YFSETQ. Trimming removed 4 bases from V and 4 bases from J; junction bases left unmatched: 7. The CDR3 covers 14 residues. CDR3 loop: CASSDRQGRTEAFF. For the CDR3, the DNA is TGCGCCAGCAGCGACAGACAGGGACGCACTGAAGCTTTCTTT.

The CDR3 sequence: CSARPSGEDGEQFF. The CDR3 region has the DNA TGCAGTGCTAGACCCTCGGGAGAGGATGGTGAGCAGTTCTTC. The gene calls are TRBV20-1 and TRBJ2-1, with D perhaps TRBD2 (6 bases). CDR3 length equals 14 residues. Germline V lookup: CDR1 DFQATT, CDR2 SNEGSKA (reference sequence). V lost 2 bases and J 9 bases, leaving 17 bases between the germline ends.

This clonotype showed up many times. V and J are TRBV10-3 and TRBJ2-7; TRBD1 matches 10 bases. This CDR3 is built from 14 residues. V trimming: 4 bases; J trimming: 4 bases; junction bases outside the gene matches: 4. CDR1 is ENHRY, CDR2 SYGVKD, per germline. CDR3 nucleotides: TGTGCCATCAGTGCGCTGGGACAGGGGTACGAGCAGTACTTC. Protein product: CAISALGQGYEQYF.

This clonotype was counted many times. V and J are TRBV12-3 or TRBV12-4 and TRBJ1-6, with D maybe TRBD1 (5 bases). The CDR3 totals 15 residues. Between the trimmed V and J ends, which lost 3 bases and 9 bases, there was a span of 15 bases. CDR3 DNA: TGTGCCAGCAGTTTCGGGACGCAGCTCGGTTCACCCCTCCACTTT. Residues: CASSFGTQLGSPLHF.

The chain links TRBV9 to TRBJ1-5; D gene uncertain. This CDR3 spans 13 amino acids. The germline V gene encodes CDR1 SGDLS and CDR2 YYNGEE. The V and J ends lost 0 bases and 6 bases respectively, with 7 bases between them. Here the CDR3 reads CASSVGIGQPQHF. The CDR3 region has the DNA TGTGCCAGCAGCGTAGGGATCGGTCAGCCCCAGCATTTT.

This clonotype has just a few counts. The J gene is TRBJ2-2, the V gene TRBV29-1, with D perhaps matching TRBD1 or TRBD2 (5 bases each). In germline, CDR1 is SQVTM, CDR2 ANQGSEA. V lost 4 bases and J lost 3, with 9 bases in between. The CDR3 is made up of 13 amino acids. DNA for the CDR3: TGCAGCGTTGCCAGGGAGTACACCGGGGAGCTGTTTTTT. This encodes CSVAREYTGELFF.

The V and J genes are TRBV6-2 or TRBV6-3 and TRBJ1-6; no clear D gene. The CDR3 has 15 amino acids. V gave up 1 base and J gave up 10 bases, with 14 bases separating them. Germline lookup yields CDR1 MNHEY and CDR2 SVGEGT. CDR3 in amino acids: CASSYFLGSGSPLHF. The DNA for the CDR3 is TGTGCCAGCAGTTACTTTCTCGGCTCGGGATCACCCCTCCACTTT.

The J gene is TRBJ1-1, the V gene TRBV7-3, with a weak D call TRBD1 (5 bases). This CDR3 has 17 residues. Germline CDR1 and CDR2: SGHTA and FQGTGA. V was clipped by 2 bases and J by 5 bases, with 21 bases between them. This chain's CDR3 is CASSLGLSGGGLTEAFF. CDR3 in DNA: TGTGCCAGCAGCTTAGGTTTATCTGGGGGGGGTTTAACTGAAGCTTTCTTT.

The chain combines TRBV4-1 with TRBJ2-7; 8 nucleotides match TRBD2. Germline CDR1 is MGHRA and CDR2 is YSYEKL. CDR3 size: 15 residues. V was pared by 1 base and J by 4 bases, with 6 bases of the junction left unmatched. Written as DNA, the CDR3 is TGCGCCAGCAGCCAAGGAAGCGGGGGAGTGTACGAGCAGTACTTC. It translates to CASSQGSGGVYEQYF.

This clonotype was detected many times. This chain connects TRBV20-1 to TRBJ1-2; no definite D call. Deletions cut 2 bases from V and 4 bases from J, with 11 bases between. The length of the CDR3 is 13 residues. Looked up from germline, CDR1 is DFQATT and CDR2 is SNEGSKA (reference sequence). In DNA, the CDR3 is TGCAGTGCTAGAACGGAGGTCTCCTATGGCTACACCTTC. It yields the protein CSARTEVSYGYTF.

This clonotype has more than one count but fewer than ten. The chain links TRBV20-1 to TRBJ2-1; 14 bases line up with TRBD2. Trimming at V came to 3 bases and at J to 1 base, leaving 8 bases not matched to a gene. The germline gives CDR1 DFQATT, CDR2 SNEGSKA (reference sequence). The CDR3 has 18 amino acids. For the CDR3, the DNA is TGCAGTGCTAGGGGACTAGCGGGGGAAGGTCTGTCCTACAATGAGCAGTTCTTC. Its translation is CSARGLAGEGLSYNEQFF.

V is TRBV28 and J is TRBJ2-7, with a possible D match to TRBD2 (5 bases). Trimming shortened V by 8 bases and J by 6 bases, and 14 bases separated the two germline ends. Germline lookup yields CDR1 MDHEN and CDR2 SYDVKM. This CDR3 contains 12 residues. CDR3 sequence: CASGELGSEQYF. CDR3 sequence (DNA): TGTGCCAGCGGCGAACTAGGATCCGAGCAGTACTTC. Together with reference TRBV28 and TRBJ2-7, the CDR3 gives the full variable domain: DVKVTQSSRYLVKRTGEKVFLECVQDMDHENMFWYRQDPGLGLRLIYFSYDVKMKEKGDIPEGYSVSREKKERFSLILESASTNQTSMYLCASGELGSEQYFGPGTRLTVT.

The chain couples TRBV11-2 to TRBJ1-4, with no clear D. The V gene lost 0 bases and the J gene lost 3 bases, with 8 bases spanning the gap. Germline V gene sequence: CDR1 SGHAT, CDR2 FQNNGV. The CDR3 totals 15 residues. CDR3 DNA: TGTGCCAGCAGCTTAGATCGGCAGCCTAATGAAAAACTGTTTTTT. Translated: CASSLDRQPNEKLFF.

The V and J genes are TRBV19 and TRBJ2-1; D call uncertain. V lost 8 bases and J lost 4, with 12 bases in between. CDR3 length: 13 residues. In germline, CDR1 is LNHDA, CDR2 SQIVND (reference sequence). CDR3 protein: CASRGTLYNEQFF. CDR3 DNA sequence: TGTGCCAGTCGCGGCACCCTATACAATGAGCAGTTCTTC.

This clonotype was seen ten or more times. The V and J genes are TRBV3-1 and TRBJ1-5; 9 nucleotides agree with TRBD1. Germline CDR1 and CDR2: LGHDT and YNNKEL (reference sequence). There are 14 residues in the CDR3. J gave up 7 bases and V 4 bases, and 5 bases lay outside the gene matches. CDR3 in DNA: TGTGCCAGCAGCCCCGGGACAGGGAGGCAGCCCCAGCATTTT. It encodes CASSPGTGRQPQHF.